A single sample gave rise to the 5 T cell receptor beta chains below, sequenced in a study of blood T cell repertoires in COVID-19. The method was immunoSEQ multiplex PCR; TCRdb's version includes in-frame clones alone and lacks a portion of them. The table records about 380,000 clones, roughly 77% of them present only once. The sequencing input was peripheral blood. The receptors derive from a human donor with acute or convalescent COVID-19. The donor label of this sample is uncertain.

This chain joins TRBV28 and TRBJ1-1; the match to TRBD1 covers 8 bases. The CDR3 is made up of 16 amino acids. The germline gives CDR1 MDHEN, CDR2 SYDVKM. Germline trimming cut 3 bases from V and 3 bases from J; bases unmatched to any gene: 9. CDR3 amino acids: CASSFGGRGLYTEAFF. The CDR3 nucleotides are TGTGCCAGCAGTTTCGGGGGCAGGGGGCTTTACACTGAAGCTTTCTTT.

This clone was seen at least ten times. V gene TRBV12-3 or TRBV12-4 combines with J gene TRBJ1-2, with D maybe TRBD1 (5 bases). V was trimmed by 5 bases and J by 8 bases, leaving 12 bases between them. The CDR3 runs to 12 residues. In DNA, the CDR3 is TGTGCCAGCAGTCCGACAGTAAGCGGCTACACCTTC. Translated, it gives CASSPTVSGYTF.

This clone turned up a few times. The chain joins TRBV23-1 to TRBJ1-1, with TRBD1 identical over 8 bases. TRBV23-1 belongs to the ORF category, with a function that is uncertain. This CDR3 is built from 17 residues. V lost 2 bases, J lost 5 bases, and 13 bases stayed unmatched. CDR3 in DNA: TGCGCCAGCAGTCAAACCGTAGAGAACAGGGGGATAACTGAAGCTTTCTTT. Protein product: CASSQTVENRGITEAFF.

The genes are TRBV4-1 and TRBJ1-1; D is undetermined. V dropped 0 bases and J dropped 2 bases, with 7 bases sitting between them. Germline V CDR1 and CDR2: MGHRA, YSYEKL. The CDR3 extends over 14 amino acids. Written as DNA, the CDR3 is TGCGCCAGCAGCCAAGAGAGGAGAAACACTGAAGCTTTCTTT. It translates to CASSQERRNTEAFF.

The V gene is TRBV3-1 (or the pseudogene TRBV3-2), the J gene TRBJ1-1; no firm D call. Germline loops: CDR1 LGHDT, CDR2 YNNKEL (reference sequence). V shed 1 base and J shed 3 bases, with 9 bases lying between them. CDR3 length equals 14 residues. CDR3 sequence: CASSQGERHTEAFF. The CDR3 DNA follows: TGTGCCAGCAGCCAAGGGGAGCGGCACACTGAAGCTTTCTTT.